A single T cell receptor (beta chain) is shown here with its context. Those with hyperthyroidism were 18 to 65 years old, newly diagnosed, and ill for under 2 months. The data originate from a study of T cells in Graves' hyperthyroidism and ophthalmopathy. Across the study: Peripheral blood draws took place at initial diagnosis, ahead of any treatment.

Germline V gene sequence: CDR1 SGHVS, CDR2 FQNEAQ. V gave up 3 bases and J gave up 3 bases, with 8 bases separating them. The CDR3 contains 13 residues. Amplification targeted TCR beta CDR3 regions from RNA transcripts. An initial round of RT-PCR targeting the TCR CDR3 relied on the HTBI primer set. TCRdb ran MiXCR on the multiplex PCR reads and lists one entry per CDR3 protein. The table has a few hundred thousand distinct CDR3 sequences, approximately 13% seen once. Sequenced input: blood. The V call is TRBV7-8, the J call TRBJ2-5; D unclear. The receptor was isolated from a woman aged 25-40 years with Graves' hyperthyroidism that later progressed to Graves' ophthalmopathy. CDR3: CASSFYTEETQYF. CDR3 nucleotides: TGTGCCAGCAGCTTTTACACAGAAGAGACCCAGTACTTC. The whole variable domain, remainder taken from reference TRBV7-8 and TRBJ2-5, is GAGVSQSPRYKVAKRGQDVALRCDPISGHVSLFWYQQALGQGPEFLTYFQNEAQLDKSGLPSDRFFAERPEGSVSTLKIQRTQQEDSAVYLCASSFYTEETQYFGPGTRLLVL.